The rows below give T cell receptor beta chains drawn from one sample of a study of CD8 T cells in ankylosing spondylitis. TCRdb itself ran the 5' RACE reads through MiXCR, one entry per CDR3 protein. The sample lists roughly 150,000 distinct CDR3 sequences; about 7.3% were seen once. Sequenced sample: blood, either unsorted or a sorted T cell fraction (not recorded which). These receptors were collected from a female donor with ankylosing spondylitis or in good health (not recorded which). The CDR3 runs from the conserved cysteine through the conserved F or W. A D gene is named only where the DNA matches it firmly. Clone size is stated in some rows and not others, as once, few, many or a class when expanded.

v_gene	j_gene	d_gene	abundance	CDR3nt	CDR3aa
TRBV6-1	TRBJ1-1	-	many	TGTGCCAGCAGGTCAGGGGCGAGGACTGAAGCTTTCTTT	CASRSGARTEAFF
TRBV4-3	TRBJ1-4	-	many	TGCGCCAGCAGCCAAGCAAGGGTTAATGAAAAACTGTTTTTT	CASSQARVNEKLFF
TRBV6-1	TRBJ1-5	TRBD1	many	TGTGCCAGCACAGACAGGGGTGTGGGCAATCAGCCCCAGCATTTT	CASTDRGVGNQPQHF
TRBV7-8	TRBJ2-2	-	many	TGTGCCAGCAGCTTTTTGTTTGGGCCAGACCTCGGGGAGCTGTTTTTT	CASSFLFGPDLGELFF
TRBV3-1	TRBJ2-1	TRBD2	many	TGTGCCAGCAGCCCAAGCGGGGGGGCGGGAAATGAGCAGTTCTTC	CASSPSGGAGNEQFF
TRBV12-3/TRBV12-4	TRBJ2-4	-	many	TGTGCCAGCAGTTTAACCCAGAACATTCAGTACTTC	CASSLTQNIQYF
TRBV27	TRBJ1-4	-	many	TGTGCCAGCAGCCCTGTAGGGGATGCTGCTAATGAAAAACTGTTTTTT	CASSPVGDAANEKLFF
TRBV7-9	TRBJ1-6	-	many	TGTGCCAGCAGCTCCCTAACCGACCTTCTGGGCAATTCACCCCTCCACTTT	CASSSLTDLLGNSPLHF
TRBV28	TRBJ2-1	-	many	TGTGCCAGCAGTTTTCGTAAGGTGGCAGGGGTGCAGTTCTTC	CASSFRKVAGVQFF
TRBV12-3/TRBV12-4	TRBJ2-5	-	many	TGTGCCAGCAGTTTAAGGGCGATCCAAGAGACCCAGTACTTC	CASSLRAIQETQYF
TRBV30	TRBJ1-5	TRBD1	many	TGTGCCTGGAGTCGGGACAGGGTTCAGCCCCAGCATTTT	CAWSRDRVQPQHF
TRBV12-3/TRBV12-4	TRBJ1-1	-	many	TGTGCCAGCAGTTCCCCCCCCACTGAAGCTTTCTTT	CASSSPPTEAFF
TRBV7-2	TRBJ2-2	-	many	TGTGCCAGCGTCAGAGGAGGGACCGGGGAGCTGTTTTTT	CASVRGGTGELFF
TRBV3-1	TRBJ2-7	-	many	TGTGCCAGCAGCCCGAGGGAGGCGGTTACCTACGAGCAGTACTTC	CASSPREAVTYEQYF
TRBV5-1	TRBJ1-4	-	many	TGCGCCAGCAGCTTGAGTGCGGGCCCTGCAACTAATGAAAAACTGTTTTTT	CASSLSAGPATNEKLFF
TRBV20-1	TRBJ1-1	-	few	TGCAGTGCTGCGCGTTTGAACACTGAAGCTTTCTTT	CSAARLNTEAFF
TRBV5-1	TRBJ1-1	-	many	TGCGCCAGCAGCTCTGGGGCGGAGAACACTGAAGCTTTCTTT	CASSSGAENTEAFF
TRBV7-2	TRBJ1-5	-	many	TGTGCCAGCAGCCCCGGTTGGGGGAGGGAAAGCAATCAGCCCCAGCATTTT	CASSPGWGRESNQPQHF
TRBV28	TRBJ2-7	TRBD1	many	TGTGCCAGCAGTTTCCCAGGGGGCAACGAGCAGTACTTC	CASSFPGGNEQYF
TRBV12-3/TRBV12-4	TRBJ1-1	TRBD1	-	TGTGCCAGCAGAACTCAGGGGGGCACTGAAGCTTTCTTT	CASRTQGGTEAFF